These 7 T cell receptor beta chains came from one sample sequenced in a study of T cell responses to AZD1222 COVID-19 vaccine. Assay: immunoSEQ multiplex PCR; the TCRdb copy retains only in-frame clones and omits some. The sample lists a few hundred thousand clones, over 85% occurring once. This specimen consisted of peripheral blood, obtained on day 0 of AZD1222 vaccination. The receptors originated from an adult in good health.

Remarks on this clone: Other DNA sequences within the sample encode an identical CDR3. The chain is built from TRBV3-1 (or the pseudogene TRBV3-2) and TRBJ1-3, with no clear D. Trimming took 4 bases from V and 2 from J, leaving 12 bases between them. This CDR3 has 15 amino acids. Germline CDR1 reads LGHDT; CDR2 reads YNNKEL (reference sequence). The CDR3 protein is CASSRSGGAGNTIYF. DNA of the CDR3: TGTGCCAGCAGCCGAAGCGGCGGGGCTGGAAACACCATATATTTT.

This rearrangement joins TRBV28 to TRBJ1-2; 9 bases are shared with TRBD1. The CDR3 extends over 17 amino acids. Trimming removed 7 bases from V and 5 bases from J; junction bases left unmatched: 17. CDR1 is MDHEN and CDR2 is SYDVKM in the germline V gene. The CDR3 nucleotides are TGTGCCAGCACCCTACGAACGGTTGGGACAGGGAATTATGGCTACACCTTC. Translating it yields CASTLRTVGTGNYGYTF.

This clone showed up just once. The chain recombines TRBV5-1 with TRBJ2-7, with 8 nucleotides matching TRBD1. CDR1 SGHRS and CDR2 YFSETQ come from the germline V gene. CDR3 size: 16 residues. V dropped 4 bases and J dropped 0; count of bases not matched to a gene: 9. This chain's CDR3 is CASSGGQATFSYEQYF. The CDR3 coding sequence is TGCGCCAGCAGCGGGGGACAGGCCACGTTCTCCTACGAGCAGTACTTC. Based on the CDR3 plus reference TRBV5-1 and TRBJ2-7, the full variable domain is KAGVTQTPRYLIKTRGQQVTLSCSPISGHRSVSWYQQTPGQGLQFLFEYFSETQRNKGNFPGRFSGRQFSNSRSEMNVSTLELGDSALYLCASSGGQATFSYEQYFGPGTRLTVT.

J is TRBJ2-5 and V is TRBV3-1 (or the pseudogene TRBV3-2); D gene uncertain. The germline V gene has CDR1 LGHDT and CDR2 YNNKEL (reference sequence). The CDR3 is made up of 14 amino acids. V lost 4 bases and J lost 2, with 11 bases in between. CDR3 DNA: TGTGCCAGCAGCCTCCTCGGCACACAAGAGACCCAGTACTTC. It yields the protein CASSLLGTQETQYF.

The rearrangement joins TRBV19 to TRBJ2-7; 7 bases are shared with TRBD1. CDR1 is LNHDA and CDR2 is SQIVND in the germline V gene (reference sequence). The CDR3 spans 14 residues. The V gene end was trimmed by 4 bases and the J gene end by 3 bases; junction bases not matched to a gene: 6. CDR3 region: CASSKGQYNYEQYF. Here the CDR3 DNA reads TGTGCCAGTAGTAAGGGACAGTACAACTACGAGCAGTACTTC.

V and J are TRBV21-1 and TRBJ2-7. TRBV21-1 counts as a pseudogene. This CDR3 region has 13 residues. The CDR3 here is CAFEGGLSYEQYF. The CDR3 DNA follows: TGTGCCTTTGAAGGGGGACTGAGCTACGAGCAGTACTTC.

The chain joins TRBV7-3 to TRBJ2-2; D could derive from TRBD1 or TRBD2 (5 bases each). Germline V gene lookup returns CDR1 SGHTA and CDR2 FQGTGA. The V gene lost 2 bases and the J gene lost 1 base, with 5 bases spanning the gap. This CDR3 comprises 14 residues. The CDR3 region is CASSLGGNTGELFF. The DNA of the CDR3 is TGTGCCAGCAGCTTAGGGGGGAACACCGGGGAGCTGTTTTTT.